The 8 T cell receptor beta chains below all came from one sample that was sequenced in a study of cytomegalovirus exposure and HLA in healthy donors. Produced via immunoSEQ multiplex PCR; TCRdb's table is partial and in-frame only. The sample has approximately 65,000 clones; approximately 97% are singletons. The specimen was PBMCs. These receptors were obtained from a man between 18 and 29 years old in good health and CMV-seronegative.

This clone was recorded a few times. The rearrangement links TRBV28 to TRBJ2-3; possible D gene TRBD2, 6 bases. With 2 bases removed from V and 3 bases from J, the gap between germline ends came to 9 bases. Germline loops: CDR1 MDHEN, CDR2 SYDVKM. The CDR3 runs to 14 residues. The CDR3 protein is CASSLAGRTDTQYF. The CDR3 nucleotides are TGTGCCAGCAGTTTAGCGGGGAGGACAGATACGCAGTATTTT.

The CDR3 loop reads CASRTGSGANVLTF. DNA for the CDR3: TGTGCCAGCAGAACAGGGTCTGGGGCCAACGTCCTGACTTTC. The rearrangement links TRBV6-5 to TRBJ2-6; weak D call: TRBD1 (6 bases). The CDR3 spans 14 residues. Trimming left V 6 bases short and J 1 base short, with 7 bases between. Per germline, CDR1 MNHEY and CDR2 SVGAGI.

The rearrangement links TRBV4-2 to TRBJ1-3; no clear D gene. V lost 4 bases to trimming and J lost 0 bases, with 10 bases between them. Germline V lookup: CDR1 LGHNA, CDR2 YNFKEQ. CDR3 length equals 15 residues. CDR3 sequence reads: CASSRGGFSGNTIYF. For the CDR3, the DNA is TGTGCCAGCAGCCGGGGAGGTTTCTCTGGAAACACCATATATTTT.

The chain couples TRBV19 to TRBJ2-1; TRBD2 agrees at 8 bases. The ends lost 1 base at V and 6 bases at J; junction bases unmatched: 5. Looked up from germline, CDR1 is LNHDA and CDR2 is SQIVND (reference sequence). CDR3 length: 15 residues. The CDR3 sequence: CASSIGAGAPNEQFF. CDR3 nucleotide sequence: TGTGCCAGTAGTATAGGAGCGGGAGCCCCCAATGAGCAGTTCTTC.

This chain links TRBV5-4 with TRBJ2-3; no firm D call. Germline CDR1 reads SGHNT; CDR2 reads YYREEE (reference sequence). V was shortened by 4 bases and J by 4 bases, with 10 bases between the two germline ends. This CDR3 is built from 13 residues. The CDR3 sequence is CASSPTSSDTQYF. The CDR3, as DNA: TGTGCCAGCAGCCCAACATCGTCAGATACGCAGTATTTT.

The chain is built from TRBV6-5 and TRBJ1-6; D is possibly TRBD1 (5 bases). This CDR3 region has 16 residues. V lost 0 bases to trimming and J lost 8 bases, with 14 bases between them. The germline CDR1 and CDR2 sequences are MNHEY and SVGAGI. The CDR3 nucleotides read TGTGCCAGCAGTTACTCGTCAGGAGGGGACGATTCACCCCTCCACTTT. Residues: CASSYSSGGDDSPLHF.

V and J are TRBV6-9 and TRBJ1-1, with 10 bases lining up with TRBD1. CDR3 length: 17 amino acids. In germline, CDR1 is MNHGY, CDR2 SVAAGI. V was pared by 8 bases and J by 4 bases, with 16 bases of the junction left unmatched. In DNA, the CDR3 is TGTGCCAGCTGGACCGGGACAGGGGTTAAGGGGCGCACTGAAGCTTTCTTT. It codes for CASWTGTGVKGRTEAFF.

This clone turned up a few times. The V and J genes are TRBV19 and TRBJ1-2; 7 nucleotides agree with TRBD1. Per germline, CDR1 LNHDA and CDR2 SQIVND (reference sequence). Trimming took 6 bases from V and 8 from J; bases not matched to a gene: 12. The CDR3 is 14 residues long. The CDR3 DNA reads TGTGCCAGTAGGTCCCACGACAGGGTTTACGGCTACACCTTC. The encoded protein is CASRSHDRVYGYTF.